This T cell receptor (beta chain) was obtained from a study of cytomegalovirus exposure and HLA in healthy donors. Germline loops: CDR1 SGDLS, CDR2 YYNGEE. The ends were cut back, 0 bases at V and 5 bases at J, with 14 bases in the middle. The CDR3 loop spans 15 amino acids. Researchers ran the PCR with 60 Vbeta and 13 Jbeta primers. The repertoire was sequenced with immunoSEQ multiplex PCR; TCRdb's copy has only in-frame clones and lacks some. Among around 25,000 clones listed, roughly 73% were seen once. The sequence derives from a male donor in good health and CMV-seronegative. This sequence joins TRBV9 and TRBJ1-2; no firm D call. The sequenced sample consisted of PBMCs. The CDR3 DNA is TGTGCCAGCAGCGTAGTTCCATGGCAGGATTATGGCTACACCTTC. Amino acids: CASSVVPWQDYGYTF. The full variable domain, rest sourced from reference TRBV9 and TRBJ1-2, is DSGVTQTPKHLITATGQRVTLRCSPRSGDLSVYWYQQSLDQGLQFLIQYYNGEERAKGNILERFSAQQFPDLHSELNLSSLELGDSALYFCASSVVPWQDYGYTFGSGTRLTVV.